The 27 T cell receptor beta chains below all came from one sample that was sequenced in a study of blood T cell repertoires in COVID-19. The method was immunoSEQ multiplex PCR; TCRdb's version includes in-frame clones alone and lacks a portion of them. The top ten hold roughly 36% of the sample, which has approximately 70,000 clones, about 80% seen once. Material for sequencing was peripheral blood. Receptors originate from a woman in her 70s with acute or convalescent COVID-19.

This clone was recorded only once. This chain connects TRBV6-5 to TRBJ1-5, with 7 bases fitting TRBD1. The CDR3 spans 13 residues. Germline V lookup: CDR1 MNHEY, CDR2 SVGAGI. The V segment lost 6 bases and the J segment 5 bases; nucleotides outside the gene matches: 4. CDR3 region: CASSDREHQPQHF. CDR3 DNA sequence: TGTGCCAGCAGCGACAGGGAGCATCAGCCCCAGCATTTT.

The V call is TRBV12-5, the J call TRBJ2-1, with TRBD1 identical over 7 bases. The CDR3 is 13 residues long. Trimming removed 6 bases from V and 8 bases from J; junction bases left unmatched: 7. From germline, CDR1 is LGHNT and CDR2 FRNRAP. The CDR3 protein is CASGSRGLDEQFF. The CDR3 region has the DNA TGTGCTAGTGGCAGCAGGGGGTTGGATGAGCAGTTCTTC. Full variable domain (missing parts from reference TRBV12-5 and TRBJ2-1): DARVTQTPRHKVTEMGQEVTMRCQPILGHNTVFWYRQTMMQGLELLAYFRNRAPLDDSGMPKDRFSAEMPDATLATLKIQPSEPRDSAVYFCASGSRGLDEQFFGPGTRLTVL.

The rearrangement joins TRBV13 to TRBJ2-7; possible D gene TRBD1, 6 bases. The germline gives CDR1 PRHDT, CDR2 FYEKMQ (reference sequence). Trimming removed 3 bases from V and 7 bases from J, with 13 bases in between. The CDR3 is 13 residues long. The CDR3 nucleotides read TGTGCCAGCAGCTTCAACAGGGCTCGGGAGCAGTACTTC. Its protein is CASSFNRAREQYF.

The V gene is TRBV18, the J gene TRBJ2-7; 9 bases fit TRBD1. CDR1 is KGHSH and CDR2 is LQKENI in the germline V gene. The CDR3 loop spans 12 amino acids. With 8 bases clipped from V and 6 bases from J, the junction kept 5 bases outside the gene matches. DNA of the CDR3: TGTGCCAGCGGGACAGGGTTCGCCGAGCAGTACTTC. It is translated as CASGTGFAEQYF.

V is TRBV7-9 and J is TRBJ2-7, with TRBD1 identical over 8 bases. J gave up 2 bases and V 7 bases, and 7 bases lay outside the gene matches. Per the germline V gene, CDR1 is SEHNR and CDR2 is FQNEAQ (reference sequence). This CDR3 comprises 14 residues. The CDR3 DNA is TGTGCCAGCAAACAGGGGGGCCCTACCTACGAGCAGTACTTC. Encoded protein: CASKQGGPTYEQYF.

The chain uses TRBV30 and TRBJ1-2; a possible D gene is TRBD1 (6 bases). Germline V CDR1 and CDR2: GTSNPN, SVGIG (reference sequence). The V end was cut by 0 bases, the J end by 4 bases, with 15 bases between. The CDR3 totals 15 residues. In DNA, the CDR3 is TGTGCCTGGAGTGTAAAGGCCTCCAGGGGCTATGGCTACACCTTC. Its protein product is CAWSVKASRGYGYTF.

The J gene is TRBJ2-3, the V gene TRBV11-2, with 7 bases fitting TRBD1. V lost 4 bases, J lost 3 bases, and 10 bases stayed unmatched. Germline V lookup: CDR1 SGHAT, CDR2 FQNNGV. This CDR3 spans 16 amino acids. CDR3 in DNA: TGTGCCAGCAGCTCACCACAGGGGTTGAAGACAGATACGCAGTATTTT. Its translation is CASSSPQGLKTDTQYF.

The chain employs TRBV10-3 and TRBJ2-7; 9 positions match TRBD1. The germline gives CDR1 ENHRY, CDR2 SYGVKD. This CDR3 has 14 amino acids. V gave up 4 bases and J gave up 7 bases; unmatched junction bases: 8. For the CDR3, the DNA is TGTGCCATCAGTGGGACACAGGGGGCGTGGGAGCAGTACTTC. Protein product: CAISGTQGAWEQYF.

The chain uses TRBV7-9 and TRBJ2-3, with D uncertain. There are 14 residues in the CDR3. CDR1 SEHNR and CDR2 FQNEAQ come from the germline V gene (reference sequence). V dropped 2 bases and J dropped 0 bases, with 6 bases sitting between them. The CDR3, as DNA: TGTGCCAGCAGCTTAACCAGTAGCACAGATACGCAGTATTTT. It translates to CASSLTSSTDTQYF.

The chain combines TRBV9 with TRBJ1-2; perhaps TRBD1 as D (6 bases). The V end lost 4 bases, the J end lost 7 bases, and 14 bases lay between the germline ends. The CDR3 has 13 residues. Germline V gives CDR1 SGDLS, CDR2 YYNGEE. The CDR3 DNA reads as TGTGCCAGCAGCTCTACATTAGGGGGTGGCTACACCTTC. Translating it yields CASSSTLGGGYTF.

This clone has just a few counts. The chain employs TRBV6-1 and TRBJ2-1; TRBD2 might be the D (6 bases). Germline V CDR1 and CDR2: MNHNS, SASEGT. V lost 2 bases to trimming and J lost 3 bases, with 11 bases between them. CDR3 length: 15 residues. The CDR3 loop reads CASSEFRGNYNEQFF. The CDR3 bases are TGTGCCAGCAGTGAATTCCGGGGGAACTACAATGAGCAGTTCTTC.

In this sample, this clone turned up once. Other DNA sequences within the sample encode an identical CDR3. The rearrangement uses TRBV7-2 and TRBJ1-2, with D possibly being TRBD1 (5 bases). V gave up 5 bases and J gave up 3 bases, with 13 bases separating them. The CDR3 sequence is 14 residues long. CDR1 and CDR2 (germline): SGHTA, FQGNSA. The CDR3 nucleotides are TGTGCCAGCAGCCCCCGCGGGGGAGACTATGGCTACACCTTC. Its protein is CASSPRGGDYGYTF.

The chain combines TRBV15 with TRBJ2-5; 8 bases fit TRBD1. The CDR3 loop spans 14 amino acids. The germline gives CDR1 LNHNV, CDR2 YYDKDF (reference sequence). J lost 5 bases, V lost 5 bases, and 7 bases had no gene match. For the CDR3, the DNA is TGTGCCACCAGCCCGACAGGGGTTAGGGAGACCCAGTACTTC. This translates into CATSPTGVRETQYF.

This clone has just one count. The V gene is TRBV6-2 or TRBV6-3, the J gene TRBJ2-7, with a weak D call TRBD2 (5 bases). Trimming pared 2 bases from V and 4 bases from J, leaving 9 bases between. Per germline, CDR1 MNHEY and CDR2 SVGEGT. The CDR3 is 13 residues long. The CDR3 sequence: CASSYGPGYEQYF. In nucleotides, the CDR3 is TGTGCCAGCAGTTACGGTCCGGGGTACGAGCAGTACTTC.

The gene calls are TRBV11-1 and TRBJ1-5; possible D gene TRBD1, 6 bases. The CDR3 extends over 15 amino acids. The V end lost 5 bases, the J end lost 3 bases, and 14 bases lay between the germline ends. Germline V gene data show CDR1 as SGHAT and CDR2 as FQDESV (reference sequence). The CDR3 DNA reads TGTGCCAGCAGCCAGGGGAGAAACCTCAATCAGCCCCAGCATTTT. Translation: CASSQGRNLNQPQHF.

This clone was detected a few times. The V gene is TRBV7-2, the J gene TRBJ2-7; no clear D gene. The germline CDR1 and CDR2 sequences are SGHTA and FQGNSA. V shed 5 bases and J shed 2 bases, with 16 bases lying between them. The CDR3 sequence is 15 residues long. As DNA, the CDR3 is TGTGCCAGCAGCCCGCCCTTCGGCGGCACCTACGAGCAGTACTTC. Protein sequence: CASSPPFGGTYEQYF.

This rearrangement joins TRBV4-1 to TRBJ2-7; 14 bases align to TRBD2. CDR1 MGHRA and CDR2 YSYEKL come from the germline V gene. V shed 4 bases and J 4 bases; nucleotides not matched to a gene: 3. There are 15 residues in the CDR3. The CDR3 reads CASSPTSGREYEQYF. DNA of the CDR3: TGCGCCAGCAGCCCGACTAGCGGGAGGGAGTACGAGCAGTACTTC.

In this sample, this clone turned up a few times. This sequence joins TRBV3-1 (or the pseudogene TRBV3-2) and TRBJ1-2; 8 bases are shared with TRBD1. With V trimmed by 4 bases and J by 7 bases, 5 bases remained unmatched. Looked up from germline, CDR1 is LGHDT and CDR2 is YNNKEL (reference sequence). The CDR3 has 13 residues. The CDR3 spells CASSPTGAGGYTF. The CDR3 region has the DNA TGTGCCAGCAGCCCGACAGGGGCGGGTGGCTACACCTTC.

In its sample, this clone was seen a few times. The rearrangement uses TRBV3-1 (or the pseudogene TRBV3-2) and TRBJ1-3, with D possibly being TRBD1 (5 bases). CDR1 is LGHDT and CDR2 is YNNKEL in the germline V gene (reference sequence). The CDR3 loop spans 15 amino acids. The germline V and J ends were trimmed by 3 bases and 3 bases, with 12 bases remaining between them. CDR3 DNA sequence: TGTGCCAGCAGCCAGGTATCAGGGTATGGAAACACCATATATTTT. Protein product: CASSQVSGYGNTIYF.

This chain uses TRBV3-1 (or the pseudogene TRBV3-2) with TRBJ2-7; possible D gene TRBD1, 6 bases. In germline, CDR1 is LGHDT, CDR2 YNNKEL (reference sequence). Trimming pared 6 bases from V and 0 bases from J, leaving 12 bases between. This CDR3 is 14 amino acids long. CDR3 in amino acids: CASSRTVTSYEQYF. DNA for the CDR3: TGTGCCAGCAGTAGGACAGTGACCTCCTACGAGCAGTACTTC.

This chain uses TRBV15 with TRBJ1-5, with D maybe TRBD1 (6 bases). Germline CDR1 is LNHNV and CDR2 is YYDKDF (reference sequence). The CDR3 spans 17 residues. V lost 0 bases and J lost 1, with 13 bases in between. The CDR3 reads CATSREGTTGSNQPQHF. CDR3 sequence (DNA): TGTGCCACCAGCAGAGAGGGTACGACAGGCAGCAATCAGCCCCAGCATTTT.

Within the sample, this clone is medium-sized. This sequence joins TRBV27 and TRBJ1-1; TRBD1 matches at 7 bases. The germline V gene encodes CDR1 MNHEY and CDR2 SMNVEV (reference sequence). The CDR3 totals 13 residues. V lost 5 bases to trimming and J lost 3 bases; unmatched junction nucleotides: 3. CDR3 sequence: CASSPRGDTEAFF. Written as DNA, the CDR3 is TGTGCCAGCAGTCCCAGGGGGGACACTGAAGCTTTCTTT.

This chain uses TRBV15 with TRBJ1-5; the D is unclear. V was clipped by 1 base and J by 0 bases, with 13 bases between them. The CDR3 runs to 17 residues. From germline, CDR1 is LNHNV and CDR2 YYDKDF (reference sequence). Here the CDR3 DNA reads TGTGCCACCAGCAGAGGGTTCGAGGGTGCTAGCAATCAGCCCCAGCATTTT. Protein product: CATSRGFEGASNQPQHF. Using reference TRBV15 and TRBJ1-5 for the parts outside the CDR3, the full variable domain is DAMVIQNPRYQVTQFGKPVTLSCSQTLNHNVMYWYQQKSSQAPKLLFHYYDKDFNNEADTPDNFQSRRPNTSFCFLDIRSPGLGDTAMYLCATSRGFEGASNQPQHFGDGTRLSIL.

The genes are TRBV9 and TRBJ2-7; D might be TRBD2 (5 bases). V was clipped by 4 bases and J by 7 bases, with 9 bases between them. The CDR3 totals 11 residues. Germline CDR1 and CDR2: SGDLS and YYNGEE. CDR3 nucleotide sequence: TGTGCCAGCAGCCCGGGGAGAGAGCAGTACTTC. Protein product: CASSPGREQYF.

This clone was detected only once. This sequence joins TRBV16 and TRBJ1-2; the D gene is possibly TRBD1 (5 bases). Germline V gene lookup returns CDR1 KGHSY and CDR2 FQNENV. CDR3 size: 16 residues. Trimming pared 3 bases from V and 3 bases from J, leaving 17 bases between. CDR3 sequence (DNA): TGTGCCAGCAGCCATCAAACAATCAGGGCTGACTATGGCTACACCTTC. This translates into CASSHQTIRADYGYTF.

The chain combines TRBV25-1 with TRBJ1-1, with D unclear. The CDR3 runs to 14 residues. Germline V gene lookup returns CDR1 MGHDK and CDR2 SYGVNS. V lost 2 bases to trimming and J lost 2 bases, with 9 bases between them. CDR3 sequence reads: CASSEAARNTEAFF. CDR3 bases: TGTGCCAGCAGTGAAGCGGCGCGAAACACTGAAGCTTTCTTT.

In DNA form, the CDR3 reads TGCGCCAGCAGCTTACTGCAGTCTTCTAGCACGAACACCGGGGAGCTGTTTTTT. It translates to CASSLLQSSSTNTGELFF. J is TRBJ2-2 and V is TRBV5-1; possible D gene TRBD2, 5 bases. This CDR3 is 18 amino acids long. Germline V gene sequence: CDR1 SGHRS, CDR2 YFSETQ. V lost 2 bases and J lost 0, with 17 bases in between.